This T cell receptor (beta chain) was sequenced during a study of T cells in Graves' hyperthyroidism and ophthalmopathy. Amplified regions were TCR beta CDR3 sequences from RNA transcripts. The HTBI primer set was used in a first-round RT-PCR of the TCR CDR3. Each CDR3 protein is one row after TCRdb ran MiXCR on the multiplex PCR reads. The sample includes around 620,000 distinct CDR3 sequences, around 15% of them seen just once. The V gene end was trimmed by 3 bases and the J gene end by 8 bases; junction bases not matched to a gene: 8. The CDR3 consists of 15 residues. Regarding the study as a whole: Most clonotypes that expanded in the thyroid above 0.001 also showed up in blood.

Patients were excluded for uncontrolled infection, other autoimmune disease, pregnancy or lactation. A word on this clonotype: Antigen specificity is unknown.

This TCR was recovered from a woman in her twenties or thirties with Graves' hyperthyroidism. The gene calls are TRBV12-3 or TRBV12-4 and TRBJ2-1, with TRBD2 identical over 9 bases. The sample comprised blood. CDR3 sequence: CASSFIAGVVDEQFF. In DNA form, the CDR3 reads TGTGCCAGCAGTTTTATAGCGGGAGTTGTAGATGAGCAGTTCTTC.